This T cell receptor beta chain stems from a study of post-analysis software for immune sequencing data. Whole-study results and caveats: Significantly lower normalized Chao1 diversity was seen in multiple sclerosis patients than in controls. Co-batched samples clustered tightly together by F measure. In patients, a few TRBV segments were more frequent than in controls, with TRBV5-6, TRBV5-1 and TRBV20-1 among them.

Unique molecular identifiers had been added to the TCR beta cDNA libraries. One entry per CDR3 protein results from TCRdb running MiXCR on the PCR reads. Here the sample spans fewer than 550,000 distinct CDR3 sequences, around 34% being singletons. V shed 3 bases and J shed 3 bases, with 18 bases lying between them. Germline V gene sequence: CDR1 SGHDT, CDR2 YYEEEE. This CDR3 is built from 16 residues. Details on this clonotype: Antigen specificity is unknown.

The origin of this receptor is a girl aged 2-17 years with multiple sclerosis. The sequenced sample was blood. The chain joins TRBV5-6 to TRBJ2-5; possibly TRBD2 for D (5 bases). The CDR3 here is CASSSLQGGREETQYF. CDR3 coding DNA: TGTGCCAGCAGCTCCCTCCAAGGAGGAAGAGAAGAGACCCAGTACTTC.